The rows below give T cell receptor beta chains drawn from one sample of a study of radiation and T cells in renal cell carcinoma. Using immunoSEQ multiplex PCR, the repertoire was profiled, and TCRdb retains in-frame clones only, with some absent. The table lists approximately 90,000 clones, around nine tenths of them singletons. The sequencing used blood, collected from a patient whose treatment included radiotherapy and nephrectomy. These receptors originate from a man aged 50-60 years with renal cell carcinoma. Each CDR3 is given with its conserved first and last residue. D genes are given only for firm matches. Only part of the rows carry a size: once, few, many, or a class if the clone is expanded.

cdr3_length j_call v_call d_call clone_size cdr3_nt cdr3_aa
20 TRBJ2-3 TRBV6-9 - - TGTGCCAGCACCAATACCCCCCTTAGCGGCCGTACGAATGCCACAGATACGCAGTATTTT CASTNTPLSGRTNATDTQYF
14 TRBJ2-1 TRBV9 - few TGTGCCAGCAGCGTAGGAGAGGCCTACAATGAGCAGTTCTTC CASSVGEAYNEQFF
15 TRBJ1-5 TRBV28 - - TGTGCCAGCAGTCTCAACCGCCCTCGCAATCAGCCCCAGCATTTT CASSLNRPRNQPQHF
18 TRBJ2-6 TRBV19 - - TGTGCCAGTAGTATACGGCCCGCATTTGGCTCTGGGGCCAACGTCCTGACTTTC CASSIRPAFGSGANVLTF
16 TRBJ2-1 TRBV6-1 - - TGTGCCAGCAGTGAAGACCTACTGAGCTCCTACAATGAGCAGTTCTTC CASSEDLLSSYNEQFF
11 TRBJ2-3 TRBV5-4 - - TGTGCCAGCAGCCTTGGAGATACGCAGTATTTT CASSLGDTQYF
14 TRBJ2-7 TRBV5-5 - - TGTGCCAGCAGCTTGGCGACAGGAGAGTACGAGCAGTACTTC CASSLATGEYEQYF
15 TRBJ2-1 TRBV28 - - TGTGCCAGCACCACCTCAGCCTCTAACTACAATGAGCAGTTCTTC CASTTSASNYNEQFF
12 TRBJ2-1 TRBV7-3 - - TGTGCCAGCAGCTTTCAGCCTAGCCAGCAGTTCTTC CASSFQPSQQFF
14 TRBJ1-6 TRBV6-4 - - TGTGCCAGCAGTGACTCGGGGGATAATTCACCCCTCCACTTT CASSDSGDNSPLHF
14 TRBJ2-1 TRBV2 - - TGTGCCGGGGACCTAGGGGCCTCCTACAATGAGCAGTTCTTC CAGDLGASYNEQFF
18 TRBJ1-6 TRBV27 TRBD1 - TGTGCCAGCAGTTTCCACGGACAGGGGAGCTCCTATAATTCACCCCTCCACTTT CASSFHGQGSSYNSPLHF
14 TRBJ1-2 TRBV6-6 TRBD1 - TGTGCCAGCAGTTCACGACAGGGTAACTATGGCTACACCTTC CASSSRQGNYGYTF
14 TRBJ2-5 TRBV5-4 TRBD1 - TGTGCCAGCAGCGAACAGGGGGCGAGGGAGACCCAGTACTTC CASSEQGARETQYF
13 TRBJ1-1 TRBV11-3 - few TGTGCCAGCAGCTTAGAACAGGGCACTGAAGCTTTCTTT CASSLEQGTEAFF
15 TRBJ2-7 TRBV2 - - TGTGCCAGCAGCAAACCCACCATAACTAGCTACGAGCAGTACTTC CASSKPTITSYEQYF
16 TRBJ2-7 TRBV5-4 TRBD1 - TGTGCCAGCAGCCGATCTGCCCAGGGGGCGGCCTACGAGCAGTACTTC CASSRSAQGAAYEQYF
16 TRBJ2-3 TRBV7-6 - - TGTGCCAGCAGCTTATTACAGGGGGGGAGCACAGATACGCAGTATTTT CASSLLQGGSTDTQYF
16 TRBJ1-5 TRBV5-5 - - TGTGCCAGCAGCTTGGCCCCAGGGTTCCTCAATCAGCCCCAGCATTTT CASSLAPGFLNQPQHF
16 TRBJ2-1 TRBV5-1 TRBD2 - TGCGCCAGCAGCTTGGAGGTAGCGGGAGCCTACAATGAGCAGTTCTTC CASSLEVAGAYNEQFF
13 TRBJ1-5 TRBV5-5 - - TGTGCCAGCAGCGGGGGTCGGTTTCTACCCCAGCATTTT CASSGGRFLPQHF
14 TRBJ2-2 TRBV11-2 - - TGTGCCAGCAGCTTGATAGGGGCGGCCGGGGAGCTGTTTTTT CASSLIGAAGELFF
15 TRBJ1-1 TRBV10-3 - - TGTGCCATCAGTATTCAGGGCTTAATGAACACTGAAGCTTTCTTT CAISIQGLMNTEAFF
15 TRBJ2-3 TRBV6-5 TRBD2 - TGTGCCAGCAGTTACCTAGCGGGAAGCACAGATACGCAGTATTTT CASSYLAGSTDTQYF
12 TRBJ2-7 TRBV12-5 - - TGTGCTAGTGGTTTCCTCCAGGGCGAGCAGTACTTC CASGFLQGEQYF
13 TRBJ1-5 TRBV2 - few TGTGCCGGGAAGAGGGACAATAATCAGCCCCAGCATTTT CAGKRDNNQPQHF
14 TRBJ2-7 TRBV28 - - TGTGCCAGCAGCCGAGCCGGGACCCGGTACGAGCAGTACTTC CASSRAGTRYEQYF
18 TRBJ1-1 TRBV5-5 TRBD1 - TGTGCCAGCAGCTTCTGGACAGGGGCTATCGGCTTGGACACTGAAGCTTTCTTT CASSFWTGAIGLDTEAFF
16 TRBJ2-3 TRBV2 - few TGTGCCAGCAGGGAAGGGAGCCGGGGGTTCACAGATACGCAGTATTTT CASREGSRGFTDTQYF
12 TRBJ1-6 TRBV19 - - TGTGCCAGTAGTATACTTAATTCACCCCTCCACTTT CASSILNSPLHF
14 TRBJ2-7 TRBV6-5 - - TGTGCCAGCAGTTACTCGAGTGATAGCTACGAGCAGTACTTC CASSYSSDSYEQYF
14 TRBJ2-5 TRBV10-3 TRBD1 - TGTGCCATCAGCGAGACAGGGGGCCAAGAGACCCAGTACTTC CAISETGGQETQYF
13 TRBJ2-5 TRBV27 TRBD1 once TGTGCCAGCAGCAGGACAGGGGAAGAGACCCAGTACTTC CASSRTGEETQYF
16 TRBJ2-5 TRBV9 - - TGTGCCAGCAGCGTAGGTGACACCAACTTCCAAGAGACCCAGTACTTC CASSVGDTNFQETQYF
16 TRBJ1-1 TRBV7-6 TRBD1 once TGTGCCAGCAGCTTATTGACAGGGGAGGATAACACTGAAGCTTTCTTT CASSLLTGEDNTEAFF
14 TRBJ1-6 TRBV19 TRBD1 - TGTGCCAGTAGTCAGACAGGGGGCTCTTCACCCCTCCACTTT CASSQTGGSSPLHF